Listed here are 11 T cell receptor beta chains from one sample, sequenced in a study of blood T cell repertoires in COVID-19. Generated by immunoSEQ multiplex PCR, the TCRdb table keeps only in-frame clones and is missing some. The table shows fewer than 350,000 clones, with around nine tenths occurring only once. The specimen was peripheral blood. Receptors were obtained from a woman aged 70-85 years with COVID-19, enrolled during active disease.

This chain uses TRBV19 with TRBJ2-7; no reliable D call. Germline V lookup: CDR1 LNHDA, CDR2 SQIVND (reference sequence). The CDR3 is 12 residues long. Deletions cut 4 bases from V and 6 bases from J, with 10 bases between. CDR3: CASSTRRSEQYF. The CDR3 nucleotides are TGTGCCAGTAGTACCCGCAGATCCGAGCAGTACTTC.

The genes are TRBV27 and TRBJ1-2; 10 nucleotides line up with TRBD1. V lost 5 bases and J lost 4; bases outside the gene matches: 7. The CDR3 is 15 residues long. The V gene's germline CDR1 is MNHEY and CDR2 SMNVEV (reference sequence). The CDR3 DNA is TGTGCCAGCAGTAGGTCGACAGGGGGCCCCTATGGCTACACCTTC. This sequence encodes CASSRSTGGPYGYTF.

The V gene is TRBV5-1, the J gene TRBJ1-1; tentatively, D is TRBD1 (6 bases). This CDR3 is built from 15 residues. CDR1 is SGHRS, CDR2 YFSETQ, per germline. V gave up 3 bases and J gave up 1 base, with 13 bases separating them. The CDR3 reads CASSSTGLGNTEAFF. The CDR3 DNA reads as TGCGCCAGCAGCTCCACAGGGTTGGGGAACACTGAAGCTTTCTTT. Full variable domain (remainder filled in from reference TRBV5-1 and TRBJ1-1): KAGVTQTPRYLIKTRGQQVTLSCSPISGHRSVSWYQQTPGQGLQFLFEYFSETQRNKGNFPGRFSGRQFSNSRSEMNVSTLELGDSALYLCASSSTGLGNTEAFFGQGTRLTVV.

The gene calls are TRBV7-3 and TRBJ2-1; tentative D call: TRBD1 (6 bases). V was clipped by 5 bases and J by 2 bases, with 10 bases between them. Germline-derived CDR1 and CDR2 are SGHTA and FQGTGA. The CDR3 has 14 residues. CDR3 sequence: CASSLQGPYNEQFF. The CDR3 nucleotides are TGTGCCAGCAGCCTACAGGGCCCCTACAATGAGCAGTTCTTC.

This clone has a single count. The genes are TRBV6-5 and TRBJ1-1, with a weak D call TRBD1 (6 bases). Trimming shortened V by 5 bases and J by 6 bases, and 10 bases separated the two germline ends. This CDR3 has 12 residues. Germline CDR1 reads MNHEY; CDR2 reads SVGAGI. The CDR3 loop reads CASSLSGAEAFF. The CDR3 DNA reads TGTGCCAGCAGTCTCTCAGGGGCTGAAGCTTTCTTT.

The CDR3 DNA sequence: TGTGCCAGCAGCTTAGAATCAGGGACTGGAAACACCATATATTTT. Protein product: CASSLESGTGNTIYF. This chain joins TRBV7-2 and TRBJ1-3; TRBD1 is a possible D gene (5 bases). V lost 1 base, J lost 2 bases, and 9 bases lay in between. From germline, CDR1 is SGHTA and CDR2 FQGNSA. This CDR3 spans 15 amino acids.

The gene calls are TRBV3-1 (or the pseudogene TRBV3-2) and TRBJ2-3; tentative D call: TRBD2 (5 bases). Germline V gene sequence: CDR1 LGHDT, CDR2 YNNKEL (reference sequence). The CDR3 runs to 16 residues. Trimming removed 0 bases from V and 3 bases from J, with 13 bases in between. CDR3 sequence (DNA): TGTGCCAGCAGCCAAGACCTACCGGGGTCGACAGATACGCAGTATTTT. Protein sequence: CASSQDLPGSTDTQYF.

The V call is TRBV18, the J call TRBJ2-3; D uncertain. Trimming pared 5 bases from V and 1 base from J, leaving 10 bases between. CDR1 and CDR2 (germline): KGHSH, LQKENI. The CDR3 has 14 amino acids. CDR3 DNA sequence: TGTGCCAGCTCAAGAGACTTACGCACAGATACGCAGTATTTT. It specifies CASSRDLRTDTQYF.

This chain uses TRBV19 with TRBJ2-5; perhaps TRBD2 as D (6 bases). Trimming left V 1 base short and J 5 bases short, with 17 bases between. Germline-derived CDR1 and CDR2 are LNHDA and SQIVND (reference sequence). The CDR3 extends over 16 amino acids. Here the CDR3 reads CASSIGEVRGVETQYF. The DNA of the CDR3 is TGTGCCAGTAGTATAGGGGAGGTGAGGGGCGTGGAGACCCAGTACTTC.

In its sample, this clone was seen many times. CDR3 coding DNA: TGCGCCAGCAGCATATACAGGGGGGAGCTGTTTTTT. Protein product: CASSIYRGELFF. The V gene is TRBV4-1, the J gene TRBJ2-2, with D possibly TRBD1 on 5 matching bases. There are 12 residues in the CDR3. V was cut by 5 bases and J by 8 bases, with 9 bases left in between. Germline loops: CDR1 MGHRA, CDR2 YSYEKL.

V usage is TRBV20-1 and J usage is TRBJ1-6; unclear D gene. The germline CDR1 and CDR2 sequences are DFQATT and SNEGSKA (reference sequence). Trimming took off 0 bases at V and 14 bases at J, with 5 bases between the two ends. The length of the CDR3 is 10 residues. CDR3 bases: TGCAGTGCTAGAGAGGAGACCCTCCACTTT. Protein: CSAREETLHF.